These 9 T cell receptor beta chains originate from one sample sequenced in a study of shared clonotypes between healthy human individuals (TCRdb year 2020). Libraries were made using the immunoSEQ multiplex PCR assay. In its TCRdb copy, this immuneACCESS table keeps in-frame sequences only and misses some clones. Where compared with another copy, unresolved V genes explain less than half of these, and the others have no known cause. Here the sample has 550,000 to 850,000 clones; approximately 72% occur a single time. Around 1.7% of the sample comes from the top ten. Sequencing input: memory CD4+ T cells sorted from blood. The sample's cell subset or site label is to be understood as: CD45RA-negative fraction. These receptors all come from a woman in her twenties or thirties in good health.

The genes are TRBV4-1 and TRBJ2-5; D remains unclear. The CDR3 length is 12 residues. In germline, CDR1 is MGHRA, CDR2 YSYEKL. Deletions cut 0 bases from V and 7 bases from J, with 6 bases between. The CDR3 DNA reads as TGCGCCAGCAGCCAAGAAAGTGGGACCCAGTACTTC. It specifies CASSQESGTQYF.

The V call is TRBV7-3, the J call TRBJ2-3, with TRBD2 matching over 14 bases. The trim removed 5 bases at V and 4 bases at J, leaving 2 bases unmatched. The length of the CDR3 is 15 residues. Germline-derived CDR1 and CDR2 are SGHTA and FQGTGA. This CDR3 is CASSGTSGSSDTQYF. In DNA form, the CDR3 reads TGTGCCAGCAGCGGGACTAGCGGGAGCTCAGATACGCAGTATTTT.

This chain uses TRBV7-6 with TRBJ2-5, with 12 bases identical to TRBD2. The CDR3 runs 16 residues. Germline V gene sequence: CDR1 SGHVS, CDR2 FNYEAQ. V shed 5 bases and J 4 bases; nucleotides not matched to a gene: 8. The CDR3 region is CASSPYLAGGGETQYF. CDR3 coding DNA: TGTGCCAGCAGCCCCTACCTAGCGGGAGGGGGAGAGACCCAGTACTTC.

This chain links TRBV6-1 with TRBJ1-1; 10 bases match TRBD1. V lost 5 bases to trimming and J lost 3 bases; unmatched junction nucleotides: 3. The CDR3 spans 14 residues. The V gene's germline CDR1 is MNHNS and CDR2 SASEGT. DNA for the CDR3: TGTGCCAGCAGTCAGGACAGGGGGGACACTGAAGCTTTCTTT. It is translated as CASSQDRGDTEAFF.

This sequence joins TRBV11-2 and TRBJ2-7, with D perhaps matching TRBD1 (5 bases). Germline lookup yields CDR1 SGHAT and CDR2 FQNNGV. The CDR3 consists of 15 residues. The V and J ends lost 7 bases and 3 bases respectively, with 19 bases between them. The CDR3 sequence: CASTPGASRHYEQYF. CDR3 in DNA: TGTGCCAGCACCCCTGGGGCCTCGCGGCACTACGAGCAGTACTTC.

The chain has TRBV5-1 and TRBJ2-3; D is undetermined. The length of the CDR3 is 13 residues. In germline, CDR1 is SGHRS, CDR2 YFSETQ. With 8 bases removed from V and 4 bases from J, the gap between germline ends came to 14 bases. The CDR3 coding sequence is TGCGCCAGTCGTATGGGAAGTTCAGATACGCAGTATTTT. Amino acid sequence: CASRMGSSDTQYF.

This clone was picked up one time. The CDR3 spells CSVEKGGRPVDTQYF. As DNA, the CDR3 is TGCAGCGTTGAAAAGGGCGGGAGGCCGGTAGATACGCAGTATTTT. The chain combines TRBV29-1 with TRBJ2-3; the match to TRBD2 covers 8 bases. CDR1 and CDR2 from the germline V gene are SQVTM and ANQGSEA. J gave up 5 bases and V 2 bases, and 9 bases lay outside the gene matches. The CDR3 covers 15 residues.

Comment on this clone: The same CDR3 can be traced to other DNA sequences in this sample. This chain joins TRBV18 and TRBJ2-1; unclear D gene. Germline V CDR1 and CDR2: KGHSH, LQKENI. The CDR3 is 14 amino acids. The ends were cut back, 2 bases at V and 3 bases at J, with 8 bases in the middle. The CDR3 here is CASSPSASYNEQFF. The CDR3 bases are TGTGCCAGCTCACCATCGGCTAGCTACAATGAGCAGTTCTTC. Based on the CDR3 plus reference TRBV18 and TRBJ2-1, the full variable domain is NAGVMQNPRHLVRRRGQEARLRCSPMKGHSHVYWYRQLPEEGLKFMVYLQKENIIDESGMPKERFSAEFPKEGPSILRIQQVVRGDSAAYFCASSPSASYNEQFFGPGTRLTVL.

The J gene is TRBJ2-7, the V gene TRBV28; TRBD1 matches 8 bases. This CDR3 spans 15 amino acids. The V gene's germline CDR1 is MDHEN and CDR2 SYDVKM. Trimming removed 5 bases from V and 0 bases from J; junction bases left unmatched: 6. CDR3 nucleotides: TGTGCCAGCAGTCCTTGGACAGGGAGCTCCTACGAGCAGTACTTC. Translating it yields CASSPWTGSSYEQYF.